The 24 T cell receptor beta chains below were found in one sample sequenced in a study of OX40 agonist ivuxolimab in advanced cancers. Receptors were amplified or captured by the immunoSEQ multiplex PCR assay. Drawn from immuneACCESS, this table holds only the in-frame rearrangements with V and J called that TCRdb kept. Clones are partly lost; checked studies trace under half to an unresolved V gene and leave the rest unexplained. The sample yields around 53,000 clones; around 84% were counted once. Approximately 13% of the sample goes to the ten largest clones. The sequences come from CD4+ or CD8+ T cells sorted from blood, collected in a trial of the OX40 agonist ivuxolimab. The receptors here all came from an adult with an advanced solid tumor such as melanoma, head and neck, liver or kidney cancer.

This chain connects TRBV11-2 to TRBJ2-7, with 9 bases that match TRBD2. The CDR3 loop spans 14 amino acids. Trimming cost V 5 bases and J 2 bases; bases outside gene matches: 4. The germline V gene has CDR1 SGHAT and CDR2 FQNNGV. CDR3 DNA: TGTGCCAGCAGCCCCCAGCGGGAGGCCTACGAGCAGTACTTC. Encoded protein: CASSPQREAYEQYF. The variable domain in full, with the rest retrieved from reference TRBV11-2 and TRBJ2-7, is EAGVAQSPRYKIIEKRQSVAFWCNPISGHATLYWYQQILGQGPKLLIQFQNNGVVDDSQLPKDRFSAERLKGVDSTLKIQPAKLEDSAVYLCASSPQREAYEQYFGPGTRLTVT.

V and J are TRBV7-9 and TRBJ1-1, with D possibly matching TRBD1 (5 bases). Per the germline V gene, CDR1 is SEHNR and CDR2 is FQNEAQ (reference sequence). This CDR3 contains 14 residues. V gave up 3 bases and J gave up 0 bases, with 8 bases separating them. CDR3 amino acids: CASSLGGVNTEAFF. The CDR3 region has the DNA TGTGCCAGCAGCTTGGGAGGGGTGAACACTGAAGCTTTCTTT.

The chain joins TRBV6-1 to TRBJ2-2; a possible D gene is TRBD1 (5 bases). Trimming took 2 bases from V and 7 from J, leaving 14 bases between them. The CDR3 covers 15 residues. Germline V lookup: CDR1 MNHNS, CDR2 SASEGT. The CDR3 reads CASSEPQRGSGELFF. CDR3 nucleotide sequence: TGTGCCAGCAGTGAACCCCAAAGGGGCAGCGGGGAGCTGTTTTTT.

The chain recombines TRBV5-5 with TRBJ1-2; D gene uncertain. This CDR3 spans 13 amino acids. Deletions cut 4 bases from V and 8 bases from J, with 15 bases between. Germline V gives CDR1 SGHKS, CDR2 YYEKEE (reference sequence). The CDR3 DNA follows: TGTGCCAGCAGCAAGTTGGGATTCCAAGGCTACACCTTC. It is translated as CASSKLGFQGYTF.

The gene calls are TRBV6-5 and TRBJ2-1; D might be TRBD1 (6 bases). Between the trimmed V and J ends, which lost 5 bases and 4 bases, there was a span of 12 bases. The CDR3 consists of 14 residues. Germline CDR1 MNHEY, CDR2 SVGAGI. The CDR3 is CASSAGDGYNEQFF. The CDR3 region has the DNA TGTGCCAGCAGTGCAGGGGATGGGTACAATGAGCAGTTCTTC.

The rearrangement links TRBV19 to TRBJ2-4; 9 bases align to TRBD2. With V trimmed by 5 bases and J by 0 bases, 17 bases remained unmatched. Germline assignment: CDR1 LNHDA and CDR2 SQIVND (reference sequence). There are 20 residues in the CDR3. The CDR3 DNA reads TGTGCCAGTAGTGCCTCTCCCGTAGCGGGAGCGGGGATAGCCAAAAACATTCAGTACTTC. This codes for CASSASPVAGAGIAKNIQYF.

For this clone: An end of the junction does not agree with germline; a read error may underlie this. The V call is TRBV7-2, the J call TRBJ2-1, with 9 bases aligning to TRBD1. The CDR3 covers 15 residues. CDR1 SGHTA and CDR2 FQGNSA come from the germline V gene. Written as DNA, the CDR3 is TGTGCCAGCAGCCCAACCAACAGCGGTACAGGGGGCCTGGTCTTC. It is translated as CASSPTNSGTGGLVF.

This chain joins TRBV7-9 and TRBJ1-4, with a tentative D call TRBD1 (6 bases). CDR1 and CDR2 from the germline V gene are SEHNR and FQNEAQ (reference sequence). The CDR3 contains 17 residues. Trimming pared 5 bases from V and 0 bases from J, leaving 16 bases between. In DNA form, the CDR3 reads TGTGCCAGCAGCCCTCTAGGTAGGGGGGCAACTAATGAAAAACTGTTTTTT. This codes for CASSPLGRGATNEKLFF.

V and J are TRBV28 and TRBJ2-7; maybe TRBD1 (6 bases). The CDR3 is 14 amino acids. Per the germline V gene, CDR1 is MDHEN and CDR2 is SYDVKM. Deletions cut 4 bases from V and 6 bases from J, with 16 bases between. CDR3 sequence reads: CASSSWTVYSEQYF. In DNA form, the CDR3 reads TGTGCCAGCAGTTCCTGGACAGTATACTCCGAGCAGTACTTC.

The chain uses TRBV6-1 and TRBJ2-7; D ambiguous. CDR1 is MNHNS, CDR2 SASEGT, per germline. Trimming pared 2 bases from V and 6 bases from J, leaving 17 bases between. The CDR3 totals 15 residues. CDR3 DNA: TGTGCCAGCAGTGAAAGTGACTCCCCTCTACGCGAGCAGTACTTC. Encoded protein: CASSESDSPLREQYF.

The rearrangement links TRBV5-1 to TRBJ1-3, with 7 nucleotides matching TRBD1. Germline-derived CDR1 and CDR2 are SGHRS and YFSETQ. V was clipped by 2 bases and J by 1 base; unmatched bases: 6. This CDR3 is built from 16 residues. The CDR3, as DNA: TGCGCCAGCAGCTTCGGGGACAGCCGTTCTGGAAACACCATATATTTT. This encodes CASSFGDSRSGNTIYF.

The chain recombines TRBV10-1 with TRBJ1-1; D possibly corresponds to TRBD1 (6 bases). The CDR3 extends over 14 amino acids. The V gene's germline CDR1 is WNHNN and CDR2 SYGVQD (reference sequence). V lost 6 bases and J lost 1, with 12 bases in between. CDR3 DNA: TGCGCCAGCAGGCCGGGGGGCCGGAACACTGAAGCTTTCTTT. Encoded protein: CASRPGGRNTEAFF.

This chain uses TRBV19 with TRBJ2-5; D perhaps matches TRBD1 (6 bases). Germline loops: CDR1 LNHDA, CDR2 SQIVND (reference sequence). There are 15 residues in the CDR3. V was shortened by 0 bases and J by 4 bases, with 12 bases between the two germline ends. The CDR3 loop is CASSIDRGSGETQYF. The CDR3 DNA reads as TGTGCCAGTAGTATAGACAGGGGTTCCGGAGAGACCCAGTACTTC.

This clone was counted between two and nine times. The chain has TRBV5-1 and TRBJ2-7; 9 bases fit TRBD1. V lost 4 bases, J lost 7 bases, and 9 bases stayed unmatched. Germline loops: CDR1 SGHRS, CDR2 YFSETQ. This CDR3 has 14 residues. The CDR3 protein is CASSLRDRAGEQYF. The CDR3 DNA sequence: TGCGCCAGCAGCCTCCGGGACAGGGCTGGAGAGCAGTACTTC. Using reference TRBV5-1 and TRBJ2-7 for the parts outside the CDR3, the full variable domain is KAGVTQTPRYLIKTRGQQVTLSCSPISGHRSVSWYQQTPGQGLQFLFEYFSETQRNKGNFPGRFSGRQFSNSRSEMNVSTLELGDSALYLCASSLRDRAGEQYFGPGTRLTVT.

V gene TRBV19 combines with J gene TRBJ1-5; a weak D match, TRBD1 (5 bases). This CDR3 region has 14 residues. Germline CDR1 LNHDA, CDR2 SQIVND (reference sequence). V gave up 9 bases and J gave up 4 bases, with 16 bases separating them. The CDR3 sequence is CASEQRDGNQPQHF. CDR3 DNA sequence: TGTGCCAGCGAGCAGCGGGACGGAAATCAGCCCCAGCATTTT.

This clone was observed at least ten times. The chain combines TRBV19 with TRBJ1-5; 7 bases fit TRBD1. V lost 6 bases and J lost 6; bases outside the gene matches: 5. Germline CDR1 LNHDA, CDR2 SQIVND (reference sequence). This CDR3 has 13 amino acids. The CDR3 DNA sequence: TGTGCCAGTAGCGGGGACAGAAGTCAGCCCCAGCATTTT. Its protein product is CASSGDRSQPQHF.

The CDR3 coding sequence is TGTGCCAGCAGCTTGACAGGGTGGAGCTATGGCTACACCTTC. It specifies CASSLTGWSYGYTF. The chain links TRBV7-2 to TRBJ1-2; 7 nucleotides match TRBD1. J gave up 4 bases and V 3 bases, and 5 bases lay outside the gene matches. Germline V gene sequence: CDR1 SGHTA, CDR2 FQGNSA. The CDR3 spans 14 residues.

This clone was observed a few times. The chain uses TRBV18 and TRBJ1-2; 10 bases fit TRBD1. Germline V gene data show CDR1 as KGHSH and CDR2 as LQKENI. V was clipped by 3 bases and J by 9 bases; unmatched bases: 4. CDR3 length: 13 amino acids. The CDR3 DNA reads TGTGCCAGCTCACCGGGGACAGGGGTTAGCTACACCTTC. Its protein product is CASSPGTGVSYTF.

This sequence joins TRBV5-1 and TRBJ1-1; D ambiguous. Trimming stripped 2 bases from V and 0 bases from J, with 8 bases between. Germline V gives CDR1 SGHRS, CDR2 YFSETQ. The length of the CDR3 is 14 residues. The CDR3 nucleotides are TGCGCCAGCAGCTTCAATACCATGAACACTGAAGCTTTCTTT. This gives the protein CASSFNTMNTEAFF.

This clone has just one count. The rearrangement uses TRBV15 and TRBJ1-5; 8 bases are a match to TRBD1. This CDR3 is built from 16 residues. Germline CDR1 and CDR2: LNHNV and YYDKDF (reference sequence). Germline trimming cut 3 bases from V and 1 base from J; bases unmatched to any gene: 5. The DNA of the CDR3 is TGTGCCACCAGCAGGAACGACAGGGGAAGCAATCAGCCCCAGCATTTT. Its protein is CATSRNDRGSNQPQHF.

V and J are TRBV5-1 and TRBJ2-7; 10 bases align to TRBD2. Trimming removed 3 bases from V and 2 bases from J; junction bases left unmatched: 5. The CDR3 is 15 amino acids. Germline CDR1 SGHRS, CDR2 YFSETQ. The CDR3 sequence: CASSYQREGAYEQYF. DNA of the CDR3: TGCGCCAGCAGCTACCAGCGGGAGGGGGCCTACGAGCAGTACTTC. Drawing the rest from reference TRBV5-1 and TRBJ2-7, the complete variable domain is KAGVTQTPRYLIKTRGQQVTLSCSPISGHRSVSWYQQTPGQGLQFLFEYFSETQRNKGNFPGRFSGRQFSNSRSEMNVSTLELGDSALYLCASSYQREGAYEQYFGPGTRLTVT.

The V call is TRBV11-2, the J call TRBJ2-1, with D maybe TRBD1 (6 bases). The CDR3 totals 16 residues. Deletions cut 5 bases from V and 0 bases from J, with 14 bases between. Per germline, CDR1 SGHAT and CDR2 FQNNGV. CDR3 sequence reads: CASSPWTASSYNEQFF. In nucleotides, the CDR3 is TGTGCCAGCAGCCCCTGGACAGCAAGCTCCTACAATGAGCAGTTCTTC.

The V call is TRBV19, the J call TRBJ2-4, with TRBD2 as a possible D gene (6 bases). The germline CDR1 and CDR2 sequences are LNHDA and SQIVND (reference sequence). This CDR3 spans 15 amino acids. Trimming shortened V by 3 bases and J by 7 bases, and 16 bases separated the two germline ends. DNA for the CDR3: TGTGCCAGTAGTATTTGGCGGGGTGTGGAGAACATTCAGTACTTC. Its protein product is CASSIWRGVENIQYF.

This chain connects TRBV6-6 to TRBJ1-2, with D unresolved. Looked up from germline, CDR1 is MNHNY and CDR2 is SVGAGI (reference sequence). Trimming took 2 bases from V and 8 from J, leaving 18 bases between them. The CDR3 totals 15 residues. The CDR3 nucleotides are TGTGCCAGCAGTTACGATGGATCGGCAGGCCTAGGCTACACCTTC. It specifies CASSYDGSAGLGYTF.